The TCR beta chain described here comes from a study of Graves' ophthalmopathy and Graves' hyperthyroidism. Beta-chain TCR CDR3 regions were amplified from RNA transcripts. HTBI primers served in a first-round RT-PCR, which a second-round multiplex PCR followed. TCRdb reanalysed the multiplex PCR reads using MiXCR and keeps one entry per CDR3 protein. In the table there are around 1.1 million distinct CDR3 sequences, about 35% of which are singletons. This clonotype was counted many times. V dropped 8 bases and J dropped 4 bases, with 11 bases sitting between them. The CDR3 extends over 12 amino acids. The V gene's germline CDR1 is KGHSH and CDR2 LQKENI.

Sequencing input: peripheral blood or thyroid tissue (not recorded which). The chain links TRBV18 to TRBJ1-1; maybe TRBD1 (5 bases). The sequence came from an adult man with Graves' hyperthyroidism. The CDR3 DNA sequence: TGTGCCAGCAGCCCCAGGGTCACTGAAGCTTTCTTT. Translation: CASSPRVTEAFF.